This is a list of T cell receptor beta chains from one sample in a study of regulatory T cells in long-lasting Graves disease. MiXCR, run by TCRdb on the multiplex PCR reads, gives a single entry per CDR3 protein. This table holds a few hundred thousand distinct CDR3 sequences, around 19% found once. Here the sequenced sample was peripheral blood mononuclear cells (PBMCs), taken at new diagnosis, from a patient treated with antithyroid drugs. Receptors originate from a female donor with Graves disease. The CDR3 runs from the conserved cysteine through the conserved F or W. Each record gives: CDR3 length, V gene, clone size, D gene, J gene, CDR3 DNA, CDR3 protein. The D gene is left open where the match is weak. Size values are once, few and many counts, or a class for expanded clones, and some rows have none.

cdr3_length: 13; v_call: TRBV10-3; clone_size: many; d_call: NA; j_call: TRBJ1-6; cdr3_nt: TGTGCCATCAGTGAGTCTGGGAATTCACCCCTCCACTTT; cdr3_aa: CAISESGNSPLHF
cdr3_length: 16; v_call: TRBV2; clone_size: few; d_call: TRBD2; j_call: TRBJ2-1; cdr3_nt: TGTGCCAGCAGCCCCGGGACTAGCGGCTTCTACAATGAGCAGCTCTTC; cdr3_aa: CASSPGTSGFYNEQLF
cdr3_length: 15; v_call: TRBV20-1; clone_size: many; d_call: NA; j_call: TRBJ2-3; cdr3_nt: TGCAGTGCTGGCGGGACCCTAAAGAACACAGATACGCAGTATTTT; cdr3_aa: CSAGGTLKNTDTQYF
cdr3_length: 14; v_call: TRBV6-2/TRBV6-3; clone_size: many; d_call: NA; j_call: TRBJ2-5; cdr3_nt: TGTGCCAGCAGTTACTCGAAGAGCCAAGAGACCCAGTACTTC; cdr3_aa: CASSYSKSQETQYF
cdr3_length: 11; v_call: TRBV28; clone_size: many; d_call: NA; j_call: TRBJ2-5; cdr3_nt: TGTGCCAGCAGTTTGGGACAAGAGGGATACTTC; cdr3_aa: CASSLGQEGYF
cdr3_length: 12; v_call: TRBV10-2; clone_size: NA; d_call: NA; j_call: TRBJ1-2; cdr3_nt: TGCGCCAGCAGTGAGCCCTACGGTGGCTACACCTTC; cdr3_aa: CASSEPYGGYTF
cdr3_length: 14; v_call: TRBV12-3/TRBV12-4; clone_size: NA; d_call: NA; j_call: TRBJ2-7; cdr3_nt: TGTGCCAGCACCGAGGTGGGAGGCGGCCACGAGCAGTACTTC; cdr3_aa: CASTEVGGGHEQYF
cdr3_length: 15; v_call: TRBV29-1; clone_size: NA; d_call: NA; j_call: TRBJ1-1; cdr3_nt: TGCAGCGTTGAAAAGGGACATCGCGGCGGGACTGAAGCTTTCTTT; cdr3_aa: CSVEKGHRGGTEAFF
cdr3_length: 15; v_call: TRBV4-2; clone_size: few; d_call: NA; j_call: TRBJ1-2; cdr3_nt: TGTGCCAGCAGCCAAGACGTCAGGATTTTAAGTAGCTACACCTTC; cdr3_aa: CASSQDVRILSSYTF
cdr3_length: 12; v_call: TRBV3-1; clone_size: many; d_call: NA; j_call: TRBJ2-3; cdr3_nt: TGTGCCAGCAGCCAACCCACCGATACGCAGTATTTT; cdr3_aa: CASSQPTDTQYF
cdr3_length: 13; v_call: TRBV20-1; clone_size: many; d_call: TRBD2; j_call: TRBJ2-1; cdr3_nt: TGCAGTGCTAGAGAACGGCTAGCGGCCGGGCAGTTCTTC; cdr3_aa: CSARERLAAGQFF
cdr3_length: 17; v_call: TRBV30; clone_size: many; d_call: TRBD1; j_call: TRBJ2-3; cdr3_nt: TGTGCCTGGACATCCGGGACAGGGGGAGGATGGGCAGATACGCAGTATTTT; cdr3_aa: CAWTSGTGGGWADTQYF
cdr3_length: 13; v_call: TRBV12-3/TRBV12-4; clone_size: many; d_call: TRBD2; j_call: TRBJ2-1; cdr3_nt: TGTGCCAGCAGCGCCGCGCGGGAGAATGAGCAGTTCTTC; cdr3_aa: CASSAARENEQFF
cdr3_length: 11; v_call: TRBV2; clone_size: many; d_call: NA; j_call: TRBJ1-5; cdr3_nt: TGTGCCAGCGGGCCCTCGGAGCCCCAGCATTTT; cdr3_aa: CASGPSEPQHF
cdr3_length: 15; v_call: TRBV28; clone_size: many; d_call: NA; j_call: TRBJ2-3; cdr3_nt: TGTGCCAGCAGTTTGAGGGGAGGGGGCGCAGATACGCAGTATTTT; cdr3_aa: CASSLRGGGADTQYF
cdr3_length: 14; v_call: TRBV6-1; clone_size: few; d_call: NA; j_call: TRBJ2-4; cdr3_nt: TGTGCCAGCAGACCCGGGACACCCAAAAACATTCAGTACTTC; cdr3_aa: CASRPGTPKNIQYF
cdr3_length: 15; v_call: TRBV30; clone_size: NA; d_call: NA; j_call: TRBJ1-1; cdr3_nt: TGTGCCTGGAGTCCCTGGCAGGGCCGCGGCGCTGAAGCTTTCTTT; cdr3_aa: CAWSPWQGRGAEAFF
cdr3_length: 16; v_call: TRBV5-5; clone_size: many; d_call: NA; j_call: TRBJ2-7; cdr3_nt: TGTGCCAGCAGCGGAGGACGGGAAAGGGGGGACTACGAGCAGTACTTC; cdr3_aa: CASSGGRERGDYEQYF
cdr3_length: 11; v_call: TRBV7-8; clone_size: NA; d_call: NA; j_call: TRBJ2-7; cdr3_nt: TGTGCCAGCAGCATAGGGGGAGAGCAGTACTTC; cdr3_aa: CASSIGGEQYF
cdr3_length: 16; v_call: TRBV2; clone_size: many; d_call: NA; j_call: TRBJ1-1; cdr3_nt: TGTGCCAGCAGTGACGAGGGGGGCCAGGGATGGACTGAAGCTTTCTTT; cdr3_aa: CASSDEGGQGWTEAFF
cdr3_length: 14; v_call: TRBV3-1; clone_size: many; d_call: NA; j_call: TRBJ1-1; cdr3_nt: TGTGCCAGCCAGGCGACGGTATCGGGCACTGAAGCTTTCTTT; cdr3_aa: CASQATVSGTEAFF
cdr3_length: 11; v_call: TRBV20-1; clone_size: NA; d_call: TRBD1; j_call: TRBJ1-2; cdr3_nt: TGCAGTGCTAGACAGGGGGATGGCTACACCTTC; cdr3_aa: CSARQGDGYTF
cdr3_length: 16; v_call: TRBV6-1; clone_size: few; d_call: NA; j_call: TRBJ1-2; cdr3_nt: TGTGCCAGCAGCCCCGTGGTAGCTCGGCTGAACTATGGCTACACCTTC; cdr3_aa: CASSPVVARLNYGYTF